This T cell receptor beta chain was captured in a study of T-cell reconstitution after alpha-beta-depleted transplantation in children (dated by TCRdb to 2016 to 2018). Regarding the complete study: Using TCR repertoire profiling, the study quantitatively followed how T-cell immune reconstitution unfolded in children after TCRalphabeta/CD19-depleted allogeneic hematopoietic cell transplantation.

The library was built by means of PCR. Sequencing took place on an Illumina HiSeq 2500. TCR library preparation used molecular barcoding, with unique molecular identifiers applied to normalize quantification of the TCRbeta repertoire. Using fastp at Q25 and MiXCR, TCRdb reprocessed the public reads and kept productive beta chains. All rows with the same CDR3 protein become a single entry with the most common DNA and genes. Present in this sample are over 120,000 distinct CDR3 sequences, 8.8% of which were seen just once. The leading ten clones occupy about a sixth of the sample. Results and caveats for the whole study, not just this receptor: About two months after transplant, the apparently early recovery of alphabetaT-cell counts reportedly depended on just several hundred clones that had expanded rapidly and came from non-depleted graft cells. The frequencies of hyperexpanded clones fell over the following months, and after one year, T-cell counts and TCRbeta diversity were mostly attributed to newly produced T cells. The high TCRbeta diversity at day 60 in some patients was ascribed to recipient T cells and intrathymic progenitors that had survived conditioning.

Explained via the paper, the treatment or condition label denotes: allogeneic hematopoietic cell transplantation with graft depleted of TCRalphabeta T cells and CD19 B cells. TCRalphabeta/CD19-depleted allogeneic hematopoietic cell grafts were given to the transplant recipients, all of whom were children. This clonotype was counted many times. Its recognized antigen is unknown. Base qualities were left out, and no much larger clone turns up one base away. From its cysteine to its phenylalanine, the CDR3 spans 14 amino acids. The retained sequence is limited to the CDR3, 42 bases, with the frame set at the first base. V ends up 8 bases short and J 7 bases short, with an unmatched junction base count of 5. CDR1 and CDR2 were assigned from the germline V gene as MNHNS and SASEGT.

The sequencing here drew on PBMCs, mostly from graft donor cells, taken 180 days after TCRalphabeta/CD19-depleted stem cell transplant. The sequence derives from a female patient between 2 and 10 years old who had a stem cell transplant for congenital amegakaryocytic thrombocytopenia, so the T cells may come from the graft donor. The chain links TRBV6-1 with TRBJ2-1, and 13 bases in between align with TRBD2. CDR3 sequence: CASRGTSGVNEQFF. The DNA sequence reads TGTGCCAGCCGCGGGACTAGCGGGGTGAATGAGCAGTTCTTC.